Below are 28 T cell receptor beta chains sequenced from a single sample in a study of T cells after yellow fever vaccination. TCRdb processed the 5' RACE reads anew with MiXCR; each CDR3 protein has one entry. The repertoire holds fewer than 400,000 distinct CDR3 sequences, approximately 6% seen once, with approximately 15% in the top ten. This specimen was PBMCs, taken 5 days after the yellow fever booster vaccination. These receptors were collected from a man aged 30-40 years who received the YFV17D yellow fever vaccine.

This clonotype was seen repeatedly, ten times or more. The chain is built from TRBV3-1 and TRBJ2-1, with no clear D. Germline V lookup: CDR1 LGHDT, CDR2 YNNKEL (reference sequence). The V end lost 4 bases, the J end lost 8 bases, and 12 bases lay between the germline ends. This CDR3 has 13 residues. CDR3 sequence (DNA): TGTGCCAGCAGCCGCGGACCCACGTATGAGCAGTTCTTC. This encodes CASSRGPTYEQFF.

V and J are TRBV19 and TRBJ2-7; no firm D call. Germline CDR1 is LNHDA and CDR2 is SQIVND (reference sequence). The CDR3 contains 14 residues. Trimming pared 3 bases from V and 1 base from J, leaving 10 bases between. The CDR3 sequence is CASSMGFGSYEQYF. CDR3 bases: TGTGCCAGTAGTATGGGGTTCGGATCCTACGAGCAGTACTTC.

In its sample, this clonotype was seen many times. The rearrangement joins TRBV12-3 or TRBV12-4 to TRBJ2-4; 8 bases fit TRBD2. Trimming removed 6 bases from V and 13 bases from J; junction bases left unmatched: 8. The CDR3 is made up of 12 amino acids. CDR3 amino acids: CASSPLSGGQYF. CDR3 bases: TGTGCCAGCAGCCCACTTTCGGGGGGGCAGTACTTC.

This clonotype has more than one count but fewer than ten. The V and J genes are TRBV20-1 and TRBJ1-1; no firm D call. The length of the CDR3 is 12 residues. CDR1 and CDR2 from the germline V gene are DFQATT and SNEGSKA (reference sequence). The CDR3 reads CRTDRGNTEAFF. In DNA, the CDR3 is TGCAGAACCGATCGGGGGAACACTGAAGCTTTCTTT.

This chain uses TRBV20-1 with TRBJ2-7; 10 bases map to TRBD2. Trimming removed 2 bases from V and 7 bases from J; junction bases left unmatched: 8. Germline V CDR1 and CDR2: DFQATT, SNEGSKA (reference sequence). The CDR3 has 14 amino acids. The CDR3 spells CSARRASGSGEQYF. In DNA, the CDR3 is TGCAGTGCTAGAAGGGCTAGCGGGAGCGGGGAGCAGTACTTC.

The chain combines TRBV12-3 or TRBV12-4 with TRBJ2-4, with D unresolved. CDR3 length: 12 residues. Trimming removed 6 bases at V and 7 bases at J, with 10 bases between. The CDR3 is CASSPEFNIQYF. The CDR3 region has the DNA TGTGCCAGCAGCCCGGAGTTCAACATTCAGTACTTC.

This clonotype was counted between two and nine times. The chain couples TRBV15 to TRBJ2-5; D is uncertain. V lost 1 base to trimming and J lost 3 bases, with 12 bases between them. CDR3 length: 15 residues. Germline CDR1 LNHNV, CDR2 YYDKDF (reference sequence). Here the CDR3 DNA reads TGTGCCACCAGCAGAGTGGCGACTCCAGAAGAGACCCAGTACTTC. Translation: CATSRVATPEETQYF.

V is TRBV5-6 and J is TRBJ2-2, with a possible D match to TRBD1 (6 bases). V gave up 4 bases and J gave up 7 bases, with 17 bases separating them. The CDR3 spans 15 residues. Germline lookup yields CDR1 SGHDT and CDR2 YYEEEE. The CDR3 loop reads CASSPRQVLGGELFF. DNA of the CDR3: TGTGCCAGCAGCCCCCGACAGGTTCTCGGCGGGGAGCTGTTTTTT.

This clonotype was recorded at least ten times. The V and J genes are TRBV29-1 and TRBJ1-5, with 7 positions matching TRBD1. The CDR3 covers 12 residues. Germline CDR1 reads SQVTM; CDR2 reads ANQGSEA. V was pared by 4 bases and J by 6 bases, with 3 bases of the junction left unmatched. The CDR3 DNA reads TGCAGCGTTGGGGACAGTAGTCAGCCCCAGCATTTT. Its translation: CSVGDSSQPQHF.

This clonotype was observed a handful of times. The chain has TRBV10-1 and TRBJ2-1; 8 bases are shared with TRBD2. Germline values: CDR1 WNHNN, CDR2 SYGVQD (reference sequence). The CDR3 has 13 residues. After removal of 4 bases from V and 10 bases from J, the junction contained 6 bases not matched to a gene. CDR3 region: CASSARGGLEQFF. CDR3 bases: TGCGCCAGCAGTGCCCGGGGGGGGTTGGAGCAGTTCTTC.

This clonotype has a handful of counts. The chain recombines TRBV20-1 with TRBJ2-7; 7 nucleotides line up with TRBD1. CDR1 DFQATT and CDR2 SNEGSKA come from the germline V gene (reference sequence). This CDR3 comprises 14 residues. J gave up 5 bases and V 1 base, and 8 bases lay outside the gene matches. In DNA form, the CDR3 reads TGCAGTGCTAGAGTCAGGGGGAGAGTCGACGAGCAGTACTTC. It is translated as CSARVRGRVDEQYF.

This clonotype was counted many times. The chain links TRBV27 to TRBJ2-1; 9 bases fit TRBD2. Germline CDR1 MNHEY, CDR2 SMNVEV (reference sequence). V shed 2 bases and J 5 bases; nucleotides not matched to a gene: 4. CDR3 size: 15 residues. Here the CDR3 reads CASSLRLAGNNEQFF. In DNA, the CDR3 is TGTGCCAGCAGTTTACGGCTAGCGGGGAACAATGAGCAGTTCTTC.

This clonotype appeared a few times. The chain employs TRBV5-1 and TRBJ2-7; 7 nucleotides align to TRBD2. Unmatched junction bases numbered 14, after V lost 2 bases and J lost 9 bases. The germline CDR1 and CDR2 sequences are SGHRS and YFSETQ. The CDR3 spans 15 residues. CDR3 sequence reads: CASSLLAKDGAGQYF. CDR3 nucleotides: TGCGCCAGCAGCTTACTAGCGAAGGACGGGGCGGGGCAGTACTTC. Drawing the rest from reference TRBV5-1 and TRBJ2-7, the complete variable domain is KAGVTQTPRYLIKTRGQQVTLSCSPISGHRSVSWYQQTPGQGLQFLFEYFSETQRNKGNFPGRFSGRQFSNSRSEMNVSTLELGDSALYLCASSLLAKDGAGQYFGPGTRLTVT.

This clonotype has only a few counts. The chain combines TRBV6-2 or TRBV6-3 with TRBJ2-1; 13 nucleotides agree with TRBD2. CDR1 is MNHEY and CDR2 is SVGEGT in the germline V gene. The CDR3 covers 13 residues. After removal of 6 bases from V and 10 bases from J, the junction contained 3 bases not matched to a gene. CDR3: CASRGLAGEEQFF. The CDR3 bases are TGTGCCAGCAGAGGACTAGCGGGAGAGGAGCAGTTCTTC.

In its sample, this clonotype was seen a few times. Written as DNA, the CDR3 is TGCGCCAGCAGCTTGATGGGGGTAGGAGATACGCAGTATTTT. Encoded protein: CASSLMGVGDTQYF. The chain carries TRBV5-1 and TRBJ2-3; D assignment may be TRBD1 or TRBD2 (5 bases each). The V gene's germline CDR1 is SGHRS and CDR2 YFSETQ. Trimming took 1 base from V and 5 from J, leaving 11 bases between them. The CDR3 runs 14 residues.

The chain recombines TRBV29-1 with TRBJ2-1; the D gene could be TRBD1 or TRBD2 (6 bases each). The germline V gene has CDR1 SQVTM and CDR2 ANQGSEA. V was pared by 8 bases and J by 5 bases, with 19 bases between. This CDR3 has 14 amino acids. The CDR3 region is CSIAPRGHNNEQFF. CDR3 DNA sequence: TGCAGCATCGCCCCGCGGGGACACAACAATGAGCAGTTCTTC.

This clonotype was detected many times. CDR3 DNA sequence: TGTGCCAGCAGCCAAGAAGGGCGCGGACTAGCTGCCGATACGCAGTATTTT. It yields the protein CASSQEGRGLAADTQYF. This chain joins TRBV4-2 and TRBJ2-3; 8 bases fit TRBD2. V dropped 0 bases and J dropped 6; count of bases not matched to a gene: 11. In germline, CDR1 is LGHNA, CDR2 YNFKEQ. The CDR3 totals 17 residues.

This clonotype was counted at least ten times. V gene TRBV12-3 or TRBV12-4 combines with J gene TRBJ2-1, with D perhaps TRBD2 (6 bases). There are 17 residues in the CDR3. Trimming left V 4 bases short and J 6 bases short, with 22 bases between. The CDR3 here is CASSSRTPGLRANEQFF. CDR3 nucleotide sequence: TGTGCCAGCAGTTCAAGAACCCCGGGACTCCGGGCCAATGAGCAGTTCTTC.

The table lists this clonotype with many counts. The rearrangement uses TRBV6-5 and TRBJ2-7; 7 bases map to TRBD1. The germline gives CDR1 MNHEY, CDR2 SVGAGI. Trimming at V came to 0 bases and at J to 5 bases, leaving 1 base not matched to a gene. The CDR3 runs to 13 residues. The DNA for the CDR3 is TGTGCCAGCAGTTACTCGACAGGGAACGAGCAGTACTTC. It codes for CASSYSTGNEQYF.

This clonotype was seen at least ten times. The genes are TRBV21-1 and TRBJ2-2; the D call of TRBD1 is as the table states it, not checked on the DNA. TRBV21-1 is a pseudogene locus. CDR3 size: 13 residues. For the CDR3, the DNA is TGTGCCAGCAGGCCCCAGGGTCCCGGGGAGCTGTTTTTT. This encodes CASRPQGPGELFF.

This clonotype was found many times. The chain joins TRBV10-3 to TRBJ2-7; 7 nucleotides line up with TRBD1. The germline CDR1 and CDR2 sequences are ENHRY and SYGVKD. V lost 8 bases to trimming and J lost 0 bases; unmatched junction nucleotides: 16. CDR3 length: 17 amino acids. In DNA form, the CDR3 reads TGTGCCATCGCAGCGGCAGGGGGACCACGGAGCTCCTACGAGCAGTACTTC. It translates to CAIAAAGGPRSSYEQYF.

This clonotype was observed at least ten times. This chain connects TRBV29-1 to TRBJ2-7, with a weak D call TRBD1 (6 bases). This CDR3 is 13 amino acids long. Germline values: CDR1 SQVTM, CDR2 ANQGSEA. Trimming shortened V by 5 bases and J by 4 bases, and 15 bases separated the two germline ends. CDR3 DNA: TGCAGCGTTTCATCAGGGGCGCGTTACGAGCAGTACTTC. Translated, it gives CSVSSGARYEQYF.

The V and J genes are TRBV7-2 and TRBJ1-6; 7 bases are shared with TRBD1. CDR1 SGHTA and CDR2 FQGNSA come from the germline V gene. V trimming: 4 bases; J trimming: 10 bases; junction bases outside the gene matches: 4. CDR3 size: 13 residues. The CDR3 DNA is TGTGCCAGCAGCTGGGGACAGTCCTCACCCCTCCACTTT. Its protein is CASSWGQSSPLHF.

This clonotype was seen repeatedly, ten times or more. This chain connects TRBV7-9 to TRBJ1-3, with D possibly matching TRBD1 (5 bases). V gave up 3 bases and J gave up 0 bases, with 12 bases separating them. This CDR3 comprises 16 residues. Germline V lookup: CDR1 SEHNR, CDR2 FQNEAQ (reference sequence). CDR3 residues: CASSFTGGDSGNTIYF. The DNA for the CDR3 is TGTGCCAGCAGCTTCACAGGAGGAGACTCTGGAAACACCATATATTTT.

In regard to this clonotype: This may come from a read error, since a much larger clone is one base off. The genes are TRBV9 and TRBJ2-5; 8 nucleotides line up with TRBD2. Trimming cost V 2 bases and J 5 bases; bases outside gene matches: 14. Germline CDR1 and CDR2: SGDLS and YYNGEE. CDR3 length: 17 amino acids. The CDR3 spells CASSVGTRGRGRETQYF. The CDR3 DNA reads TGTGCCAGCAGCGTGGGGACTAGGGGGAGGGGCAGGGAGACCCAGTACTTC.

V and J are TRBV29-1 and TRBJ2-7; weak D call: TRBD2 (6 bases). There are 11 residues in the CDR3. V lost 6 bases and J lost 6, with 12 bases in between. CDR1 SQVTM and CDR2 ANQGSEA come from the germline V gene. CDR3 DNA sequence: TGCAGCGTGGGGGGACCCCGCGAGCAGTACTTC. It yields the protein CSVGGPREQYF.

The chain employs TRBV19 and TRBJ2-7; 7 positions agree with TRBD1. CDR1 is LNHDA, CDR2 SQIVND, per germline (reference sequence). The CDR3 contains 15 residues. After removal of 4 bases from V and 0 bases from J, the junction contained 6 bases not matched to a gene. CDR3 coding DNA: TGTGCCAGTAGTACCGGGACAGTAGGCTCCTACGAGCAGTACTTC. This encodes CASSTGTVGSYEQYF. Complete variable domain (other parts from reference TRBV19 and TRBJ2-7): DGGITQSPKYLFRKEGQNVTLSCEQNLNHDAMYWYRQDPGQGLRLIYYSQIVNDFQKGDIAEGYSVSREKKESFPLTVTSAQKNPTAFYLCASSTGTVGSYEQYFGPGTRLTVT.

There are many counts of this clonotype. Here the CDR3 DNA reads TGTGCCAGCAGCGTCCAAGTAGCGGGAGTCAACAATGAGCAGTTCTTC. It specifies CASSVQVAGVNNEQFF. The chain recombines TRBV9 with TRBJ2-1, with 9 bases identical to TRBD2. Germline V gene sequence: CDR1 SGDLS, CDR2 YYNGEE. The CDR3 contains 16 residues. J gave up 5 bases and V 2 bases, and 8 bases lay outside the gene matches. Filled out from reference TRBV9 and TRBJ2-1, the complete variable domain reads DSGVTQTPKHLITATGQRVTLRCSPRSGDLSVYWYQQSLDQGLQFLIQYYNGEERAKGNILERFSAQQFPDLHSELNLSSLELGDSALYFCASSVQVAGVNNEQFFGPGTRLTVL.